The clone carrying this TCR beta chain came up a few times. This entry comes from a study of blood T cell repertoires in COVID-19. Produced via immunoSEQ multiplex PCR; TCRdb's table is partial and in-frame only. The table records tens of thousands of clones, approximately 82% of them present only once. The CDR3 is 12 residues long. V was cut by 3 bases and J by 1 base, with 6 bases left in between. Germline assignment: CDR1 DFQATT and CDR2 SNEGSKA (reference sequence). The clonotype comes from a human donor in a cohort sampled during active COVID-19. The chain is built from TRBV20-1 and TRBJ1-1; no firm D call. The sequencing input was peripheral blood. CDR3 DNA sequence: TGCAGTGCTAGTGGCGGGAACACTGAAGCTTTCTTT. Its protein is CSASGGNTEAFF.